The present TCR beta chain was sequenced within a study of T-cell reconstitution after alpha-beta-depleted transplantation in children. TCRbeta library preparation incorporated unique molecular identifiers. TCRdb reanalysed the PCR reads using MiXCR and keeps one entry per CDR3 protein. The sample lists about 540,000 distinct CDR3 sequences; about 16% were seen once. Trimming removed 6 bases from V and 9 bases from J; junction bases left unmatched: 10. The CDR3 totals 15 residues. Germline V gene sequence: CDR1 SGHVS, CDR2 FQNEAQ. In this sample, this clonotype turned up a few times. The chain recombines TRBV7-8 with TRBJ2-1, with 11 bases identical to TRBD2. The material sequenced was PBMCs from the stem cell graft donor, taken from the stem cell graft. The sequence was obtained from a human donor who donated a stem cell graft to a child with acute lymphoblastic leukemia. CDR3 protein: CASRVISGRAGEQFF. DNA for the CDR3: TGTGCCAGCAGGGTAATTAGCGGGAGGGCTGGTGAGCAGTTCTTC.